Below, 3 T cell receptor beta chains from the same sample are listed, as sequenced in a study of breast tumors, draining lymph nodes, adjacent tissues. The lymph nodes were axillary draining lymph nodes from breast cancer patients. TCRdb analysed the multiplex PCR reads with MiXCR anew, one entry per CDR3 protein. This sample has about 230,000 distinct CDR3 sequences, with roughly 30% found just once. Sequencing was carried out using axillary lymph node tissue. These TCRs come from a female donor with breast cancer. Some clones in this sample may be carry-over from other donors' samples.

The chain combines TRBV20-1 with TRBJ1-2; D call uncertain. CDR1 DFQATT and CDR2 SNEGSKA come from the germline V gene (reference sequence). The CDR3 is 11 residues long. The V end was cut by 6 bases, the J end by 6 bases, with 11 bases between. CDR3 sequence reads: CSARPVHGYTF. The CDR3 coding sequence is TGCAGTGCCCGTCCAGTCCATGGCTACACCTTC.

This clonotype was seen ten or more times. This chain uses TRBV20-1 with TRBJ1-2; weak D call: TRBD1 (6 bases). Germline CDR1 is DFQATT and CDR2 is SNEGSKA (reference sequence). The V end was cut by 3 bases, the J end by 7 bases, with 12 bases between. There are 12 residues in the CDR3. The CDR3 region has the DNA TGCAGTGCTAGCCTACAGGGAGGTGGCTACACCTTC. This encodes CSASLQGGGYTF.

In its sample, this clonotype was seen many times. The chain joins TRBV20-1 to TRBJ2-7, with TRBD2 matching 12 bases. The ends lost 0 bases at V and 5 bases at J; junction bases unmatched: 5. Germline V lookup: CDR1 DFQATT, CDR2 SNEGSKA (reference sequence). The CDR3 has 15 amino acids. CDR3 sequence reads: CSARDLAGGPNEQYF. The DNA of the CDR3 is TGCAGTGCTAGAGACCTAGCGGGAGGGCCTAACGAGCAGTACTTC.